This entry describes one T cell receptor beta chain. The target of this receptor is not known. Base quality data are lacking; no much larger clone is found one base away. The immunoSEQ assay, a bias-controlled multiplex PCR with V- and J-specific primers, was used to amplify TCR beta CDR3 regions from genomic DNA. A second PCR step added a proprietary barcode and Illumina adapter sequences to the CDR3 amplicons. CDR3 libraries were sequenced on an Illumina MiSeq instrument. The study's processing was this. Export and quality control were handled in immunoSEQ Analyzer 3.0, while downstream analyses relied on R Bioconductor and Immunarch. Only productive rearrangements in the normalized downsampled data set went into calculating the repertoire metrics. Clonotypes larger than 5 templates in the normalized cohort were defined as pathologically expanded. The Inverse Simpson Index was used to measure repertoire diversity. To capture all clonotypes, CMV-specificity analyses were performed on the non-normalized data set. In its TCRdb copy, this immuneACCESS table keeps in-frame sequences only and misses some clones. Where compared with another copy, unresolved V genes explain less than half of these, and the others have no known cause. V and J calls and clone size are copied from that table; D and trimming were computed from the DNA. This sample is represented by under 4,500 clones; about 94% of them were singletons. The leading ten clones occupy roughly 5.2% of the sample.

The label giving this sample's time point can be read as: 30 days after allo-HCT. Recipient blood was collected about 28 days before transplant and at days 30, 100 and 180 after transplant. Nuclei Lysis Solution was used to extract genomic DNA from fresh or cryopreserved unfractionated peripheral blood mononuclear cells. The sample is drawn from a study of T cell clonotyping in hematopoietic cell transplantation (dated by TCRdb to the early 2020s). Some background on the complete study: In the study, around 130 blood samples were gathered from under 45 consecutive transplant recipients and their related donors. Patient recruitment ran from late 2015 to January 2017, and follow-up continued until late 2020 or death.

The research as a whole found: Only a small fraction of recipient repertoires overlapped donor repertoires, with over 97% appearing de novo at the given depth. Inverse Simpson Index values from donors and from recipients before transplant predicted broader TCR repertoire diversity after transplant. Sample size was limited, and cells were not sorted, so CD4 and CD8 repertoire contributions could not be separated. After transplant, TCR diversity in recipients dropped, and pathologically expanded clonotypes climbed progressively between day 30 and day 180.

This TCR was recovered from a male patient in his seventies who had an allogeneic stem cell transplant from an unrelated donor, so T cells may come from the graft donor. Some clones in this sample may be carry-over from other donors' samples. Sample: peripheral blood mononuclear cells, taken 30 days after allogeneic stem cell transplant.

The CDR3 region: CASRGQISTDTQYF. At the DNA level, the sequence is TGCGCCAGTAGGGGACAGATTAGCACAGATACGCAGTATTTT. The V and J segments used are TRBV5-1 and TRBJ2-3, with 7 bases aligning to TRBD1. V and J are trimmed by 8 bases and 0 bases, and the gene matches miss 6 bases of the junction. The germline V gene provides CDR1 SGHRS and CDR2 YFSETQ. Counted from cysteine to phenylalanine, this CDR3 has 14 amino acids. The retained sequence is limited to the CDR3, 42 bases, with the frame set at the first base.